Listed below are T cell receptor beta chains from one sample, sequenced in a study of OX40 agonist ivuxolimab in advanced cancers. Assay: immunoSEQ multiplex PCR; the TCRdb copy retains only in-frame clones and omits some. The sample has more than 65,000 clones; around 93% are singletons. The sequencing here drew on CD4+ or CD8+ T cells sorted from blood, taken in a trial of the OX40 agonist ivuxolimab. The receptors originated from an adult with an advanced solid tumor such as melanoma, head and neck, liver or kidney cancer. Each CDR3 is given with its conserved first and last residue. Fields, in order: V gene, J gene, CDR3 protein.

>TRBV7-2|TRBJ2-1
CASSPFGNNEQFF
>TRBV7-3|TRBJ1-5
CASSILTGPQQNQPQHF
>TRBV27|TRBJ2-1
CAGQRDNEQFF
>TRBV27|TRBJ2-1
CASSPKRTGSVYGYNEQFF
>TRBV19|TRBJ2-1
CASSPGTGGYNEQFF
>TRBV11-2|TRBJ2-2
CASSPSNTGELFF
>TRBV5-4|NA
CASSLTGGEQYF
>TRBV6-5|TRBJ1-1
CASSSRQRNTEAFF
>TRBV7-8|TRBJ2-3
CASSRRARPLRGSDTDTQYF
>TRBV6-5|TRBJ1-4
CASSRRPREKLFF
>TRBV5-1|TRBJ1-5
CASSLAGRRNQPQHF
>TRBV19|TRBJ2-1
CASSIGGGTYNEQFF
>TRBV6-1|TRBJ2-3
CASSEGGLAGRLRTDTQYF
>TRBV6-5|TRBJ1-5
CASSYAQGLSQPQHF
>TRBV5-5|TRBJ1-6
CASSLEQGRWKSPLHF
>TRBV11-2|TRBJ2-3
CASSSIAGYTQYF
>TRBV5-6|TRBJ2-5
CASSLFVSGTQYF
>TRBV18|TRBJ1-1
CASSQGAGTEAFF
>TRBV9|TRBJ2-1
CASSVVSDSSYNEQFF
>TRBV27|TRBJ2-6
CASSLLSGANVLTF
>TRBV7-9|TRBJ1-4
CASSPDRSTNEKLFF
>TRBV18|TRBJ1-1
CASSPLGQRAVNTEAFF
>TRBV10-1|TRBJ2-7
CASSDLGAGEQYF
>TRBV7-3|TRBJ2-2
CASTQGNRGTGELFF
>TRBV7-9|TRBJ2-5
CASSRGRETQYF
>TRBV6-6|TRBJ2-2
CASKAGLAGELFF
>TRBV10-2|TRBJ2-5
CASSERETQYF
>TRBV6-6|TRBJ2-3
CASKLASGPDTQYF
>TRBV2|TRBJ2-7
CASSEVQSSYEQYF
>TRBV10-3|TRBJ2-3
CAIRIGADGDTQYF
>TRBV7-3|TRBJ2-5
CASSFTSGGQETQYF
>TRBV6-6|TRBJ2-3
CASSYSKGADTQYF
>TRBV2|TRBJ1-1
CASTETGGLTAEAFF
>TRBV19|TRBJ2-1
CASSIDQGAYNEQFF
>TRBV14|TRBJ1-1
CASRQAGQGNTEAFF
>TRBV15|TRBJ2-1
CATSPRMSGLAGESDEQFF
>TRBV11-3|TRBJ1-5
CASSPGGQGHQPQHF
>TRBV10-2|TRBJ1-1
CASSEDSYVTEAFF
>TRBV10-3|TRBJ1-1
CAISELPGARGTEAFF
>TRBV9|TRBJ1-2
CASSVEDRWDGYTF
>TRBV6-6|TRBJ1-6
CASSYGQSSYNSPLHF
>TRBV11-2|TRBJ2-5
CASSLLGETQYF
>TRBV7-2|TRBJ2-1
CASSTGTARREQFF
>TRBV7-9|TRBJ2-1
CASSESGSHNEQFF
>TRBV13|NA
CASSAMRSYEQYF
>TRBV7-3|TRBJ2-5
CASSPGHVETQYF
>TRBV11-2|TRBJ1-4
CASQRGVGEKLFF
>TRBV10-3|TRBJ1-5
CAISVRSNQPQHF
>TRBV21-1|TRBJ2-1
CASSKDWQGYGSYNEQFF
>TRBV19|TRBJ2-5
CASSIVGTQETQYF
>TRBV2|TRBJ2-7
CASSIGGDEQYF
>TRBV5-1|TRBJ1-1
CASSLQENTEAFF
>TRBV4-2|TRBJ2-1
CASSQATGEQFF
>TRBV4-2|TRBJ1-4
CASSQAPGGLEKLFF
>TRBV7-9|TRBJ1-6
CASSSGFYGSPLHF